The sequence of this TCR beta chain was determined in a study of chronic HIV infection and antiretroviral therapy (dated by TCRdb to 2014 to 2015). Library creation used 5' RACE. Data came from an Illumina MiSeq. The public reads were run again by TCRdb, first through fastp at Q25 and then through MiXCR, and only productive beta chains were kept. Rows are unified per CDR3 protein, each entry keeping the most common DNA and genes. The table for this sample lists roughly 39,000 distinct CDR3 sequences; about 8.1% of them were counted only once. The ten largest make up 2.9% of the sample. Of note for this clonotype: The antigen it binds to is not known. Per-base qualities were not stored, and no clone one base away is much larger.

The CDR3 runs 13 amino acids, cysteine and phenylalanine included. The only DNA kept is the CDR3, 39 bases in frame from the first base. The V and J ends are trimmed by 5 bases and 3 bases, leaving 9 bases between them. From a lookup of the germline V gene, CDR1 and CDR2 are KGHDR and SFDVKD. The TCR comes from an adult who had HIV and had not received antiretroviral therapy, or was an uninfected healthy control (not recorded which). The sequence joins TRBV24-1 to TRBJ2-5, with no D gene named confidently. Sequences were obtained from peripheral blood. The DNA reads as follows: TGTGCCACCAGTGGCGGTAGGGAAGAGACCCAGTACTTC. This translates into CATSGGREETQYF.